A single sample is the source of the 21 T cell receptor beta chains below, sequenced in a study of memory CD4+ T cells and cytomegalovirus serostatus. The method was immunoSEQ multiplex PCR; TCRdb's version includes in-frame clones alone and lacks a portion of them. Of under 80,000 clones listed, 78% were seen once; the top ten hold 2.6%. Single viable CD3+CD4+CD8-CD45RO+ cells were sorted as the memory CD4+ T cells. Sequenced: memory CD4+ T cells from blood. The receptors were sampled from an adult in good health and CMV-seropositive.

This chain links TRBV5-5 with TRBJ2-2, with D uncertain. Germline CDR1 is SGHKS and CDR2 is YYEKEE (reference sequence). V shed 2 bases and J shed 5 bases, with 7 bases lying between them. This CDR3 has 13 residues. CDR3 nucleotides: TGTGCCAGCAGCTTTCTTGATACCGGGGAGCTGTTTTTT. It codes for CASSFLDTGELFF.

This rearrangement joins TRBV7-6 to TRBJ2-7; D remains ambiguous. The germline V and J ends were trimmed by 1 base and 2 bases, with 15 bases remaining between them. The CDR3 runs to 16 residues. The germline V gene encodes CDR1 SGHVS and CDR2 FNYEAQ. Here the CDR3 reads CASSLGPRAPAYEQYF. DNA for the CDR3: TGTGCCAGCAGCTTAGGGCCCCGGGCACCCGCCTACGAGCAGTACTTC.

The V call is TRBV6-5, the J call TRBJ1-2, with 7 bases identical to TRBD1. The V and J ends lost 4 bases and 10 bases, in that order; junction bases with no gene match: 12. The germline V gene encodes CDR1 MNHEY and CDR2 SVGAGI. This CDR3 has 14 residues. CDR3 sequence (DNA): TGTGCCAGCAGTTCTGACAGGGCACTAGCGGACTACACCTTC. It translates to CASSSDRALADYTF.

The chain couples TRBV19 to TRBJ1-1; TRBD1 matches 9 bases. This CDR3 has 16 residues. CDR1 LNHDA and CDR2 SQIVND come from the germline V gene (reference sequence). Trimming at V came to 5 bases and at J to 0 bases, leaving 7 bases not matched to a gene. CDR3 DNA: TGTGCCAGTAGTCGCACAGGGGGCGGAATGAACACTGAAGCTTTCTTT. Translation gives CASSRTGGGMNTEAFF.

This clone has just a few counts. The chain joins TRBV29-1 to TRBJ1-2, with 9 bases lining up with TRBD1. With V trimmed by 6 bases and J by 5 bases, 7 bases remained unmatched. The V gene's germline CDR1 is SQVTM and CDR2 ANQGSEA. The length of the CDR3 is 13 residues. The CDR3 nucleotides read TGCAGCGTGGGACAGGGTCTTTATTATGGCTACACCTTC. Translating it yields CSVGQGLYYGYTF.

As regards this clone: No conserved phenylalanine or tryptophan ends this CDR3, so it is likely a read error. It is unclear where the CDR3 begins or ends on the DNA, so no DNA is shown, and the CDR3 is as TCRdb lists it. CDR3: CASSKEGGETAI. The chain carries TRBV21-1 and TRBJ1-2. TRBV21-1 is a pseudogene. Both ends counted, the CDR3 spans 12 residues.

The chain employs TRBV6-1 and TRBJ2-2; 9 bases map to TRBD1. Germline values: CDR1 MNHNS, CDR2 SASEGT. V lost 4 bases, J lost 3 bases, and 3 bases stayed unmatched. This CDR3 has 15 residues. The CDR3 protein is CASSVQGADTGELFF. CDR3 DNA: TGTGCCAGCAGTGTACAGGGGGCGGACACCGGGGAGCTGTTTTTT.

The rearrangement links TRBV28 to TRBJ1-6; 7 bases map to TRBD1. J gave up 9 bases and V 6 bases, and 8 bases lay outside the gene matches. There are 14 residues in the CDR3. Germline CDR1 MDHEN, CDR2 SYDVKM. The CDR3 DNA sequence: TGTGCCAGCAGCCCTCGACAGGGAGGTTCACCCCTCCACTTT. This gives the protein CASSPRQGGSPLHF.

The chain is built from TRBV30 and TRBJ2-3; 8 nucleotides line up with TRBD1. Trimming took 3 bases from V and 1 from J; bases not matched to a gene: 9. Germline V gene sequence: CDR1 GTSNPN, CDR2 SVGIG (reference sequence). The CDR3 length is 16 residues. CDR3 coding DNA: TGTGCCTGGAGCCCCTCGGGACAGGTCGGCACAGATACGCAGTATTTT. It specifies CAWSPSGQVGTDTQYF.

V is TRBV5-4 and J is TRBJ1-2; TRBD1 is a possible D gene (5 bases). CDR3 size: 14 residues. With 2 bases removed from V and 5 bases from J, the gap between germline ends came to 13 bases. CDR1 is SGHNT and CDR2 is YYREEE in the germline V gene (reference sequence). For the CDR3, the DNA is TGTGCCAGCAGCTTTAAGGGGCAGAATTATGGCTACACCTTC. Translation: CASSFKGQNYGYTF.

J is TRBJ1-4 and V is TRBV5-5; 7 bases agree with TRBD1. The CDR3 has 16 amino acids. Losses at the gene ends were 3 bases for V and 5 bases for J; bases not matched to a gene: 10. In germline, CDR1 is SGHKS, CDR2 YYEKEE (reference sequence). As DNA, the CDR3 is TGTGCCAGCAGCTATCGTTCGGGACAGAGAAATGAAAAACTGTTTTTT. The encoded protein is CASSYRSGQRNEKLFF.

V gene TRBV19 combines with J gene TRBJ1-5; a possible D gene is TRBD1 (5 bases). This CDR3 region has 13 residues. Looked up from germline, CDR1 is LNHDA and CDR2 is SQIVND (reference sequence). V was pared by 9 bases and J by 3 bases, with 12 bases between. The CDR3, as DNA: TGTGCCAGCGGGACGGAGTACAATCAGCCCCAGCATTTT. Its translation: CASGTEYNQPQHF.

This chain links TRBV7-2 with TRBJ2-7; 10 bases fit TRBD2. The CDR3 contains 15 residues. V dropped 2 bases and J dropped 6; count of bases not matched to a gene: 7. CDR1 and CDR2 (germline): SGHTA, FQGNSA. CDR3 sequence: CASSLMLAGESEQYV. In DNA, the CDR3 is TGTGCCAGCAGCTTAATGCTAGCGGGAGAATCCGAGCAGTACGTC.

This clone was found a few times. This sequence joins TRBV7-9 and TRBJ2-3; 7 bases map to TRBD1. The CDR3 runs to 13 residues. Looked up from germline, CDR1 is SEHNR and CDR2 is FQNEAQ (reference sequence). Trimming at V came to 10 bases and at J to 5 bases, leaving 9 bases not matched to a gene. The CDR3 DNA reads as TGTGCCATCGCACAGGGGTATGAAGATACGCAGTATTTT. It yields the protein CAIAQGYEDTQYF. The full variable domain, in which reference TRBV7-9 and TRBJ2-3 provide the parts outside the CDR3, is DTGVSQNPRHKITKRGQNVTFRCDPISEHNRLYWYRQTLGQGPEFLTYFQNEAQLEKSRLLSDRFSAERPKGSFSTLEIQRTEQGDSAMYLCAIAQGYEDTQYFGPGTRLTVL.

A word on this clone: Other DNA sequences in this specimen translate into the identical CDR3. The V call is TRBV19, the J call TRBJ2-5, with D possibly being TRBD2 (5 bases). V dropped 3 bases and J dropped 6 bases, with 8 bases sitting between them. The CDR3 sequence is 12 residues long. CDR1 and CDR2 (germline): LNHDA, SQIVND (reference sequence). CDR3 protein: CASSIRGQTQYF. CDR3 DNA: TGTGCCAGTAGTATTCGGGGTCAGACCCAGTACTTC.

V gene TRBV28 combines with J gene TRBJ2-7; D remains unclear. The CDR3 consists of 14 residues. V shed 6 bases and J shed 2 bases, with 14 bases lying between them. CDR1 is MDHEN and CDR2 is SYDVKM in the germline V gene. The chain's CDR3 is CASSLPGAAYEQYF. The CDR3 nucleotides read TGTGCCAGCAGCCTACCAGGTGCGGCCTACGAGCAGTACTTC.

The chain combines TRBV15 with TRBJ1-5; TRBD1 might be the D (5 bases). CDR1 and CDR2 from the germline V gene are LNHNV and YYDKDF (reference sequence). This CDR3 is 16 amino acids long. The V gene lost 0 bases and the J gene lost 6 bases, with 15 bases spanning the gap. The CDR3, as DNA: TGTGCCACCAGCAGAGATGGTTCAGGGATCGGTCAGCCCCAGCATTTT. The encoded protein is CATSRDGSGIGQPQHF.

This clone was found a few times. The V call is TRBV9, the J call TRBJ1-1; no clear D. Trimming cost V 1 base and J 1 base, with 5 bases left between them. CDR3 length: 13 amino acids. Germline loops: CDR1 SGDLS, CDR2 YYNGEE. The CDR3 DNA reads TGTGCCAGCAGCGTATCAGGGAACACTGAAGCTTTCTTT. Protein product: CASSVSGNTEAFF.

J is TRBJ1-4 and V is TRBV19, with a possible D match to TRBD1 (6 bases). The CDR3 covers 16 residues. The V end was cut by 3 bases, the J end by 0 bases, with 11 bases between. Germline assignment: CDR1 LNHDA and CDR2 SQIVND (reference sequence). The CDR3 region has the DNA TGTGCCAGTAGTATGGAAGGGGGTTCAACTAATGAAAAACTGTTTTTT. Protein sequence: CASSMEGGSTNEKLFF.

V and J are TRBV7-9 and TRBJ2-5, with 12 bases that match TRBD2. CDR3 length: 15 amino acids. CDR1 is SEHNR, CDR2 FQNEAQ, per germline (reference sequence). V lost 5 bases, J lost 2 bases, and 3 bases stayed unmatched. The chain's CDR3 is CASSATSGSQETQYF. The CDR3, as DNA: TGTGCCAGCAGCGCGACTAGCGGGAGTCAAGAGACCCAGTACTTC. The whole variable domain, remainder taken from reference TRBV7-9 and TRBJ2-5, is DTGVSQNPRHKITKRGQNVTFRCDPISEHNRLYWYRQTLGQGPEFLTYFQNEAQLEKSRLLSDRFSAERPKGSFSTLEIQRTEQGDSAMYLCASSATSGSQETQYFGPGTRLLVL.

The J gene is TRBJ2-4, the V gene TRBV5-1; D gene unclear. The CDR3 loop spans 15 amino acids. With 0 bases removed from V and 0 bases from J, the gap between germline ends came to 7 bases. The V gene's germline CDR1 is SGHRS and CDR2 YFSETQ. CDR3: CASSLDSLAKNIQYF. The CDR3 region has the DNA TGCGCCAGCAGCTTGGATTCCCTAGCCAAAAACATTCAGTACTTC.